The present TCR beta chain was sequenced within a study of blood T cell repertoires in COVID-19. Study details: The analysed material was cDNA or gDNA that came from T cells, B-cell-depleted T cells, or PBMCs.

Everyone who took part was about 18 to 90 years old, and they came from 24 US areas. In the source study's methods: Counts of nucleated cells, estimated from reference gene primer amplification, were obtained. Assay used: immunoSEQ multiplex PCR; TCRdb lists only in-frame clones, some missing. V and J calls and clone size are those listed in that table; D and trimming were worked out from the DNA. The table includes over 250,000 clones, roughly 87% detected once. Trimming cost V 0 bases and J 4 bases; bases outside gene matches: 9. The CDR3 is made up of 16 amino acids. Germline CDR1 is SGHRS and CDR2 is YFSETQ.

V and J are TRBV5-1 and TRBJ2-7, with 8 nucleotides matching TRBD1. The source is a woman in her twenties or thirties who had recovered from COVID-19. The sequenced material came from PBMCs or T cells enriched from blood (not recorded which). The CDR3 region is CASSLGERTGIYEQYF. CDR3 DNA: TGCGCCAGCAGCTTGGGTGAACGGACAGGGATTTACGAGCAGTACTTC.